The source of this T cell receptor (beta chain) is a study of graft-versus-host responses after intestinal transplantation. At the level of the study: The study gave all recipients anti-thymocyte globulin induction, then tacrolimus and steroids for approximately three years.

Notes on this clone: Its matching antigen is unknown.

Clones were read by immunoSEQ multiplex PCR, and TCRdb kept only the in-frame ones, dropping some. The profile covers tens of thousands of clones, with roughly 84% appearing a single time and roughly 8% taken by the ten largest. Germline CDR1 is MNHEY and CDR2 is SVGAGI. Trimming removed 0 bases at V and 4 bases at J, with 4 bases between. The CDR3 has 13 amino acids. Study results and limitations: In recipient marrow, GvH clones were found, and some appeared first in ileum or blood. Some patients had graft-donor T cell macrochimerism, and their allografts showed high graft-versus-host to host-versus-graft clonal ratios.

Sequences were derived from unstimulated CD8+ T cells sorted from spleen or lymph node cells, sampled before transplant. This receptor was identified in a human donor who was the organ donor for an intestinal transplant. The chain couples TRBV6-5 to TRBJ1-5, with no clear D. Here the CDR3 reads CASSYSINQPQHF. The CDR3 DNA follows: TGTGCCAGCAGTTACTCAATAAATCAGCCCCAGCATTTT.